Listed below are T cell receptor beta chains from one sample, sequenced in a study of OX40 agonist ivuxolimab in advanced cancers. TCRdb's copy holds only in-frame clones and misses some; the assay was immunoSEQ multiplex PCR. Of 50,000 to 65,000 clones listed, roughly 88% were seen once; the top ten hold around 3.2%. Source: CD4+ or CD8+ T cells sorted from blood, taken in a trial of the OX40 agonist ivuxolimab. The receptors here all came from an adult with an advanced solid tumor such as melanoma, head and neck, liver or kidney cancer. Each CDR3 is given with its conserved first and last residue. D genes are given only for firm matches. A clone size is listed for some rows: how often the clone was seen (once, few, many), or a class if it is expanded.

J gene | clone size | D gene | V gene | CDR3 protein | CDR3 DNA
TRBJ1-2 | . | . | TRBV18 | CASSPPTARHLNYGYTF | TGTGCCAGCTCACCTCCGACAGCAAGACATCTTAACTATGGCTACACCTTC
TRBJ2-7 | . | TRBD2 | TRBV11-2 | CASSVLASSYEQYF | TGTGCCAGCAGCGTACTAGCGAGCTCCTACGAGCAGTACTTC
TRBJ1-1 | . | . | TRBV7-9 | CASSSDPSTEAFF | TGTGCCAGCAGCTCCGACCCCTCCACTGAAGCTTTCTTT
TRBJ2-7 | once | TRBD1 | TRBV10-3 | CAIAPLGQGANEQYF | TGTGCCATCGCCCCCCTCGGACAGGGGGCTAACGAGCAGTACTTC
TRBJ2-7 | . | . | TRBV10-3 | CAISRVGYEQYF | TGTGCCATCAGCCGAGTCGGGTACGAGCAGTACTTC
TRBJ1-3 | . | . | TRBV5-1 | CASSFGTEGNTIYF | TGCGCCAGCAGCTTTGGGACCGAAGGAAACACCATATATTTT
TRBJ2-5 | . | . | TRBV19 | CASSIGWAGGEETQYF | TGTGCCAGTAGTATTGGATGGGCAGGTGGGGAAGAGACCCAGTACTTC
TRBJ1-2 | . | . | TRBV7-2 | CASRGGSNYGYTF | TGTGCCAGCCGAGGGGGGAGTAACTATGGCTACACCTTC
TRBJ2-2 | . | . | TRBV4-2 | CASSQADSYTGELFF | TGTGCCAGCAGCCAAGCGGACAGCTACACCGGGGAGCTGTTTTTT
TRBJ1-1 | few | . | TRBV6-5 | CASSYTGRMNTEAFF | TGTGCCAGCAGTTACACCGGTAGGATGAACACTGAAGCTTTCTTT
TRBJ2-5 | . | . | TRBV2 | CASSGSLAGGETQYF | TGTGCCAGCAGTGGGTCCTTGGCAGGAGGCGAGACCCAGTACTTC
TRBJ1-4 | . | TRBD1 | TRBV7-9 | CASSAMDRDGEKLFF | TGTGCCAGCAGCGCAATGGACAGGGATGGTGAAAAACTGTTTTTT
TRBJ1-3 | . | . | TRBV19 | CASSIPLQGSGNTIYF | TGTGCCAGTAGTATTCCCCTCCAGGGGTCTGGAAACACCATATATTTT
TRBJ2-3 | once | . | TRBV5-1 | CASSLVAEESTDTQYF | TGCGCCAGCAGCTTGGTAGCGGAGGAAAGCACAGATACGCAGTATTTT
TRBJ2-3 | . | TRBD2 | TRBV7-9 | CASSQLAGGGTDTQYF | TGTGCCAGCAGCCAACTAGCGGGTGGAGGCACAGATACGCAGTATTTT
TRBJ2-1 | . | . | TRBV2 | CASKKALYNEQFF | TGTGCCAGCAAGAAGGCCCTCTACAATGAGCAGTTCTTC
TRBJ2-3 | . | . | TRBV10-1 | CASQGPQETDTQYF | TGCGCCTCCCAGGGACCCCAAGAGACAGATACGCAGTATTTT
TRBJ2-1 | . | . | TRBV6-6 | CASSRQGSGRYNEQFF | TGTGCCAGCAGCCGCCAGGGTAGCGGACGCTACAATGAGCAGTTCTTC
TRBJ2-3 | . | . | TRBV19 | CATDLQGGIRPSTDTQYF | TGTGCCACGGATCTCCAGGGGGGAATCCGTCCTAGCACAGATACGCAGTATTTT
TRBJ2-1 | . | TRBD2 | TRBV9 | CASSVQTGTSGIGNEQFF | TGTGCCAGCAGCGTACAAACCGGGACTAGCGGGATAGGCAATGAGCAGTTCTTC
TRBJ2-1 | . | TRBD1 | TRBV11-1 | CASTKTRDRGSEQFF | TGTGCCAGCACCAAAACGCGGGACAGGGGTAGTGAGCAGTTCTTC
TRBJ1-1 | . | . | TRBV14 | CASSLQGLEAFF | TGTGCCAGCAGCTTGCAGGGTCTTGAAGCTTTCTTT
TRBJ1-5 | . | . | TRBV19 | CASSNGQYSNQPQHF | TGTGCCAGTAGTAACGGACAGTATAGCAATCAGCCCCAGCATTTT
TRBJ1-1 | . | . | TRBV7-8 | CASKPLGGTEAFF | TGTGCCAGCAAGCCCCTGGGGGGGACTGAAGCTTTCTTT